Presented here are 24 T cell receptor beta chains from one specimen sequenced in a study of technical replicates of blood from several donors. This table comes from immunoSEQ multiplex PCR, and its TCRdb copy is limited to in-frame clones, with some not included. This sample has 60,000 to 70,000 clones; more than 95% occur once, and the top ten carry over 0.15%. Sequencing was performed on T cells isolated from PBMCs. All receptors derive from a human donor in good health.

J is TRBJ1-5 and V is TRBV19; 9 bases map to TRBD1. The CDR3 runs 15 residues. Germline CDR1 LNHDA, CDR2 SQIVND (reference sequence). With V trimmed by 6 bases and J by 3 bases, 6 bases remained unmatched. The CDR3 coding sequence is TGTGCCAGTAGGCGGGGACAGGGAATCAATCAGCCCCAGCATTTT. Translation gives CASRRGQGINQPQHF.

The V and J genes are TRBV4-1 and TRBJ2-2, with 11 positions matching TRBD1. V gave up 2 bases and J gave up 4 bases; unmatched junction bases: 6. This CDR3 comprises 17 residues. The germline V gene has CDR1 MGHRA and CDR2 YSYEKL. The CDR3 region is CASSQLGQGARTGELFF. The CDR3 DNA reads TGCGCCAGCAGCCAACTCGGACAGGGGGCGCGCACCGGGGAGCTGTTTTTT.

The J gene is TRBJ2-1, the V gene TRBV7-9; 9 bases fit TRBD2. CDR1 and CDR2 (germline): SEHNR, FQNEAQ (reference sequence). V lost 1 base, J lost 6 bases, and 4 bases stayed unmatched. The CDR3 has 15 residues. The CDR3 nucleotides are TGTGCCAGCAGCTTAGGCGGGGGGGCCGGCAATGAGCAGTTCTTC. Translation: CASSLGGGAGNEQFF.

The chain combines TRBV7-8 with TRBJ2-2; perhaps TRBD2 as D (7 bases). Trimming cost V 5 bases and J 8 bases, with 18 bases left between them. The CDR3 length is 15 residues. The germline gives CDR1 SGHVS, CDR2 FQNEAQ. The CDR3 reads CASSASGGRIGELFF. Written as DNA, the CDR3 is TGTGCCAGCAGCGCTTCGGGGGGCCGGATTGGGGAGCTGTTTTTT. Complete variable domain (other parts from reference TRBV7-8 and TRBJ2-2): GAGVSQSPRYKVAKRGQDVALRCDPISGHVSLFWYQQALGQGPEFLTYFQNEAQLDKSGLPSDRFFAERPEGSVSTLKIQRTQQEDSAVYLCASSASGGRIGELFFGEGSRLTVL.

This rearrangement joins TRBV27 to TRBJ2-1; 8 nucleotides match TRBD2. The V and J ends lost 2 bases and 6 bases, in that order; junction bases with no gene match: 6. This CDR3 contains 15 residues. CDR1 and CDR2 from the germline V gene are MNHEY and SMNVEV (reference sequence). This chain's CDR3 is CASSLPGTSGNEQFF. In DNA form, the CDR3 reads TGTGCCAGCAGTTTACCCGGGACTAGTGGCAATGAGCAGTTCTTC.

This chain joins TRBV6-4 and TRBJ2-7; perhaps TRBD2 as D (5 bases). Germline V CDR1 and CDR2: MRHNA, SNTAGT. The CDR3 totals 14 residues. The ends were cut back, 1 base at V and 1 base at J, with 8 bases in the middle. In nucleotides, the CDR3 is TGTGCCAGCAGTGACTTGGGAGCTTCCTACGAGCAGTACTTC. Translated: CASSDLGASYEQYF.

The table lists this clone with a count of one. The V call is TRBV5-1, the J call TRBJ1-2; 7 nucleotides match TRBD1. The CDR3 sequence is 15 residues long. The V segment lost 0 bases and the J segment 0 bases; nucleotides outside the gene matches: 2. Germline CDR1 reads SGHRS; CDR2 reads YFSETQ. CDR3 amino acids: CASSLGDSSNYGYTF. The CDR3, as DNA: TGCGCCAGCAGCTTGGGGGACAGCTCTAACTATGGCTACACCTTC.

The gene calls are TRBV7-2 and TRBJ1-5; no definite D call. This CDR3 is built from 14 residues. Germline V gene data show CDR1 as SGHTA and CDR2 as FQGNSA. Trimming took off 3 bases at V and 6 bases at J, with 12 bases between the two ends. The CDR3 DNA follows: TGTGCCAGCAGCTTCGCCTCCAGAGGTCAGCCCCAGCATTTT. Translating it yields CASSFASRGQPQHF.

The chain uses TRBV5-6 and TRBJ2-3; 10 positions match TRBD2. The CDR3 length is 16 residues. Germline assignment: CDR1 SGHDT and CDR2 YYEEEE. V dropped 2 bases and J dropped 2; count of bases not matched to a gene: 5. In DNA form, the CDR3 reads TGTGCCAGCAGCTTCCTGCTAGCGGGGGTCACAGATACGCAGTATTTT. This translates into CASSFLLAGVTDTQYF.

The chain joins TRBV6-5 to TRBJ2-7; D gene ambiguous. Trimming shortened V by 6 bases and J by 6 bases, and 18 bases separated the two germline ends. This CDR3 is built from 14 residues. CDR1 and CDR2 (germline): MNHEY, SVGAGI. The CDR3 protein is CASRISFTAGEQYF. Written as DNA, the CDR3 is TGTGCCAGCAGAATATCCTTTACGGCAGGCGAGCAGTACTTC.

V gene TRBV6-1 combines with J gene TRBJ2-1; perhaps TRBD1 as D (5 bases). The CDR3 sequence is 15 residues long. Germline V CDR1 and CDR2: MNHNS, SASEGT. Between the trimmed V and J ends, which lost 4 bases and 8 bases, there was a span of 18 bases. CDR3 in DNA: TGTGCCAGCAGTGTTCCGCAGGGTCCGAGCGATGAGCAGTTCTTC. Protein sequence: CASSVPQGPSDEQFF.

This chain joins TRBV19 and TRBJ2-2; 9 bases align to TRBD1. CDR1 and CDR2 (germline): LNHDA, SQIVND (reference sequence). The CDR3 has 18 amino acids. Losses at the gene ends were 3 bases for V and 8 bases for J; bases not matched to a gene: 16. DNA of the CDR3: TGTGCCAGTAGTATTTTGGCGGCCGGGACAGGGTCCAGGGGGGAGCTGTTTTTT. This sequence encodes CASSILAAGTGSRGELFF.

The J gene is TRBJ2-3, the V gene TRBV5-1; 7 positions agree with TRBD2. Trimming took 6 bases from V and 4 from J; bases not matched to a gene: 11. Germline V lookup: CDR1 SGHRS, CDR2 YFSETQ. This CDR3 region has 15 residues. The CDR3 reads CASISVAGAADTQYF. The CDR3 nucleotides read TGCGCCAGCATTTCCGTGGCGGGAGCTGCAGATACGCAGTATTTT.

The rearrangement links TRBV10-3 to TRBJ2-2; TRBD1 is a possible D gene (6 bases). V lost 1 base and J 7 bases, leaving 10 bases between the germline ends. The germline V gene has CDR1 ENHRY and CDR2 SYGVKD. The CDR3 runs to 14 residues. CDR3 protein: CAISEFQGYGELFF. Here the CDR3 DNA reads TGTGCCATCAGTGAGTTCCAGGGGTACGGGGAGCTGTTTTTT.

This chain joins TRBV27 and TRBJ1-5; D gene unclear. The CDR3 is 16 residues long. Trimming stripped 5 bases from V and 2 bases from J, with 16 bases between. Germline CDR1 and CDR2: MNHEY and SMNVEV (reference sequence). The DNA of the CDR3 is TGTGCCAGCAGTCCCGCCGGTCACTTGGGCAATCAGCCCCAGCATTTT. Its translation: CASSPAGHLGNQPQHF.

The chain carries TRBV9 and TRBJ2-3; the D gene is possibly TRBD1 (6 bases). The V and J ends lost 0 bases and 3 bases respectively, with 11 bases between them. In germline, CDR1 is SGDLS, CDR2 YYNGEE. CDR3 length: 15 residues. CDR3 nucleotide sequence: TGTGCCAGCAGCGTAGGGACAGCTAGAACAGATACGCAGTATTTT. As protein: CASSVGTARTDTQYF.

This chain uses TRBV4-2 with TRBJ2-5; tentatively, D is TRBD1 (5 bases). The CDR3 has 17 amino acids. Trimming stripped 0 bases from V and 1 base from J, with 15 bases between. The germline V gene has CDR1 LGHNA and CDR2 YNFKEQ. In nucleotides, the CDR3 is TGTGCCAGCAGCCAAGAAGCCCCCGCAGGGCCCCAAGAGACCCAGTACTTC. Translated: CASSQEAPAGPQETQYF.

The V and J genes are TRBV6-5 and TRBJ2-3; 9 nucleotides align to TRBD2. Per the germline V gene, CDR1 is MNHEY and CDR2 is SVGAGI. CDR3 length equals 15 residues. The trim removed 6 bases at V and 1 base at J, leaving 5 bases unmatched. The CDR3 region has the DNA TGTGCCAGCAGGGAACTAGCGGGTGGCACAGATACGCAGTATTTT. This sequence encodes CASRELAGGTDTQYF.

The V call is TRBV28, the J call TRBJ2-7; 8 bases agree with TRBD1. The V gene end was trimmed by 5 bases and the J gene end by 0 bases; junction bases not matched to a gene: 6. This CDR3 is 15 amino acids long. CDR1 is MDHEN and CDR2 is SYDVKM in the germline V gene. The DNA of the CDR3 is TGTGCCAGCAGTGCCCGGGACAGGATCTCCTACGAGCAGTACTTC. Translating gives CASSARDRISYEQYF. The full variable domain, rest sourced from reference TRBV28 and TRBJ2-7, is DVKVTQSSRYLVKRTGEKVFLECVQDMDHENMFWYRQDPGLGLRLIYFSYDVKMKEKGDIPEGYSVSREKKERFSLILESASTNQTSMYLCASSARDRISYEQYFGPGTRLTVT.

This clone was seen only once. V is TRBV6-5 and J is TRBJ1-1; TRBD1 aligns across 8 bases. The J segment lost 5 bases and the V segment lost 10 bases, leaving 12 bases of the junction unmatched. Germline V gene data show CDR1 as MNHEY and CDR2 as SVGAGI. This CDR3 is built from 14 residues. DNA of the CDR3: TGTGCCATTCGAGCGACAGGGGCCAAGACTGAAGCTTTCTTT. Residues: CAIRATGAKTEAFF.

This clone showed up just once. This chain joins TRBV4-2 and TRBJ2-1; TRBD2 matches at 9 bases. The CDR3 is 16 amino acids. V shed 0 bases, J shed 10 bases, and the junction held 10 bases outside the gene matches. Germline lookup yields CDR1 LGHNA and CDR2 YNFKEQ. The CDR3 protein is CASSQEAGGLLNEQFF. The CDR3 DNA sequence: TGTGCCAGCAGCCAAGAGGCGGGGGGGCTCCTTAACGAGCAGTTCTTC.

This sequence joins TRBV5-1 and TRBJ2-1, with 8 bases fitting TRBD1. J lost 9 bases, V lost 0 bases, and 5 bases had no gene match. From germline, CDR1 is SGHRS and CDR2 YFSETQ. This CDR3 contains 14 residues. The CDR3 is CASSLGQGQGEQFF. DNA for the CDR3: TGCGCCAGCAGCTTGGGACAGGGGCAGGGTGAGCAGTTCTTC.

The CDR3 nucleotides are TGTGCCAGCAGCTTAACGTGGGGGACAGGCCTTAACACTGAAGCTTTCTTT. It encodes CASSLTWGTGLNTEAFF. The chain employs TRBV7-9 and TRBJ1-1; 8 positions match TRBD1. CDR3 length: 17 residues. Per germline, CDR1 SEHNR and CDR2 FQNEAQ (reference sequence). V gave up 2 bases and J gave up 2 bases; unmatched junction bases: 10.

The genes are TRBV29-1 and TRBJ2-5; D perhaps matches TRBD2 (6 bases). V was trimmed by 4 bases and J by 5 bases, leaving 17 bases between them. The CDR3 is made up of 14 amino acids. Germline-derived CDR1 and CDR2 are SQVTM and ANQGSEA. As DNA, the CDR3 is TGCAGCGTTGCCCGACGACTTGCGGGGGAGACCCAGTACTTC. Protein product: CSVARRLAGETQYF.